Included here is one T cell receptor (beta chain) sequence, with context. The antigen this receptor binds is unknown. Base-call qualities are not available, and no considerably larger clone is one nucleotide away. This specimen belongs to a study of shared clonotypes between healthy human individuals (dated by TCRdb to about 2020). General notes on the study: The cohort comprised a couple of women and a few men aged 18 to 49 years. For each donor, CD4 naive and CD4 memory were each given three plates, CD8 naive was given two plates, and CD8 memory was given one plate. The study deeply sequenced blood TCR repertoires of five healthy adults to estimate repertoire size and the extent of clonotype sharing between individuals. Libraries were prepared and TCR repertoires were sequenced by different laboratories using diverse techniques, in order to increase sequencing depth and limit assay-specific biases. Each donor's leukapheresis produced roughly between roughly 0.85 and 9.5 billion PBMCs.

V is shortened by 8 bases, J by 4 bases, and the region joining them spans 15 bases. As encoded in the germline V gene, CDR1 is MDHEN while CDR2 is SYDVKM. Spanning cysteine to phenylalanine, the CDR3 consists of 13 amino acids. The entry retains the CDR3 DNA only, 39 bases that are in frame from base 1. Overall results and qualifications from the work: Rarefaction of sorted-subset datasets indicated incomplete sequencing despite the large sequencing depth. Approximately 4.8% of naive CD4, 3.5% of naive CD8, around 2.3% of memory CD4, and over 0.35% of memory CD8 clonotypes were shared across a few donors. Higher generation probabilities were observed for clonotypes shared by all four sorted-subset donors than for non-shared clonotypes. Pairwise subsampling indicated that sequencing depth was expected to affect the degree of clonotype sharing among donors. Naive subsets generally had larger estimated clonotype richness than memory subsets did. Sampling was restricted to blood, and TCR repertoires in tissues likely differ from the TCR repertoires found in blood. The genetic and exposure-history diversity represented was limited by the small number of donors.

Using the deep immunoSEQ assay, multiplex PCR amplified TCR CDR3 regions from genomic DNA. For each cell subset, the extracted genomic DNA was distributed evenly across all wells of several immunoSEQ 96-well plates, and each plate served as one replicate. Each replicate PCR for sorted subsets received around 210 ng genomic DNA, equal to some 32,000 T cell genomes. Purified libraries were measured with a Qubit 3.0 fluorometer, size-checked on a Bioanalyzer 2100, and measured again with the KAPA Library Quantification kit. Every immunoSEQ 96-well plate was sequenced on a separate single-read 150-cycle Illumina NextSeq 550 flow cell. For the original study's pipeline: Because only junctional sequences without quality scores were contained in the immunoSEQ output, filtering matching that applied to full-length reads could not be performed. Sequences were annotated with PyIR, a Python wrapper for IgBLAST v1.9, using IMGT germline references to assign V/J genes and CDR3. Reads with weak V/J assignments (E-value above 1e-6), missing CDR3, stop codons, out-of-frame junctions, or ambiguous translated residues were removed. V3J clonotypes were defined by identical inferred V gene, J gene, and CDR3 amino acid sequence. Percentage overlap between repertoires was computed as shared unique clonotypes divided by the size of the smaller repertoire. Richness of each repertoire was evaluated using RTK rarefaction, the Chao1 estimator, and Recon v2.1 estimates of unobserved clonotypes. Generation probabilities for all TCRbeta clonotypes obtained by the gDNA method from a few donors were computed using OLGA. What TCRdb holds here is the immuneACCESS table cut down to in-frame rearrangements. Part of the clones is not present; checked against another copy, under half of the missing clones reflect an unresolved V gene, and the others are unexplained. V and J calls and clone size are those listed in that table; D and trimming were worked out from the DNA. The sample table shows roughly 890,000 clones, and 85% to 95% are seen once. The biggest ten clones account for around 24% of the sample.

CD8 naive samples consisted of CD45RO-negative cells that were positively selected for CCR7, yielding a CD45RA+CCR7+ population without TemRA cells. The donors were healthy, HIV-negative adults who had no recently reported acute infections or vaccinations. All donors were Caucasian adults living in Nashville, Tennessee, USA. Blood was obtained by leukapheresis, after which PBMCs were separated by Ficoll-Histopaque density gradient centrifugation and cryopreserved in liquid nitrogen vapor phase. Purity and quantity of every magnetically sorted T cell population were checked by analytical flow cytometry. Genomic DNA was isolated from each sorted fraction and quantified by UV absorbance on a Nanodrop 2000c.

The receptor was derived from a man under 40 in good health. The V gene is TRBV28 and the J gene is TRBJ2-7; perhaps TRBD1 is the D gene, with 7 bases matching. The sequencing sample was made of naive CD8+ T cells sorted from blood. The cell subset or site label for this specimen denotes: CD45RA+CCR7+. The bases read TGTGCCAGCGGGCTCAGGGGGACTTACGAGCAGTACTTC. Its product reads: CASGLRGTYEQYF.